This T cell receptor (beta chain) derives from a study of cytomegalovirus exposure and HLA in healthy donors. Study results and limitations: Using the classifier, cytomegalovirus status was reportedly diagnosed with high specificity and sensitivity.

Generated by immunoSEQ multiplex PCR, the TCRdb table keeps only in-frame clones and is missing some. The table records roughly 56,000 clones, about 91% of them present only once. To note about this clone: Its antigen is not known.

The CDR3 is 15 residues long. Germline CDR1 is SEHNR and CDR2 is FQNEAQ (reference sequence). Trimming at V came to 5 bases and at J to 0 bases, leaving 4 bases not matched to a gene. This rearrangement joins TRBV7-9 to TRBJ1-1; 9 nucleotides agree with TRBD1. This receptor was obtained from a woman in her late teens or twenties in good health and CMV-seronegative. The specimen was PBMCs. As DNA, the CDR3 is TGTGCCAGCAGCCCCCGACAGGGGGTGAACACTGAAGCTTTCTTT. Translated: CASSPRQGVNTEAFF.